One and the same sample provided the 22 T cell receptor beta chains below, sequenced in a study of identifying expanded T cells in peripheral blood. Repertoires were generated with immunoSEQ multiplex PCR, while TCRdb's copy carries only in-frame clones and drops some. The profile shows some 72,000 clones, roughly nine tenths of them singletons. Sequenced: blood. These receptors originate from a person between 18 and 75 years old in good health.

The V and J genes are TRBV7-8 and TRBJ2-7; 9 bases agree with TRBD1. Losses at the gene ends were 5 bases for V and 5 bases for J; bases not matched to a gene: 4. This CDR3 is 13 amino acids long. Per germline, CDR1 SGHVS and CDR2 FQNEAQ. CDR3 amino acids: CASSGQGSHEQYF. The CDR3 DNA follows: TGTGCCAGCAGCGGACAGGGGTCCCACGAGCAGTACTTC.

J is TRBJ1-5 and V is TRBV18, with D unresolved. Germline V CDR1 and CDR2: KGHSH, LQKENI. This CDR3 is built from 13 residues. The V end was cut by 3 bases, the J end by 3 bases, with 6 bases between. The CDR3 coding sequence is TGTGCCAGCTCACCTGACAACAATCAGCCCCAGCATTTT. Its protein is CASSPDNNQPQHF.

The gene calls are TRBV2 and TRBJ2-5; the D is unclear. Germline CDR1 reads SNHLY; CDR2 reads FYNNEI. The CDR3 runs to 11 residues. Trimming took off 7 bases at V and 5 bases at J, with 8 bases between the two ends. The DNA of the CDR3 is TGTGCCAGCACCGCAACGGAGACCCAGTACTTC. It specifies CASTATETQYF. Using reference TRBV2 and TRBJ2-5 for the parts outside the CDR3, the full variable domain is EPEVTQTPSHQVTQMGQEVILRCVPISNHLYFYWYRQILGQKVEFLVSFYNNEISEKSEIFDDQFSVERPDGSNFTLKIRSTKLEDSAMYFCASTATETQYFGPGTRLLVL.

The chain carries TRBV18 and TRBJ2-7, with a tentative D call TRBD2 (6 bases). This CDR3 comprises 13 residues. From germline, CDR1 is KGHSH and CDR2 LQKENI. With 3 bases removed from V and 0 bases from J, the gap between germline ends came to 6 bases. The CDR3 DNA is TGTGCCAGCTCACCGACTAGCTCCTACGAGCAGTACTTC. This sequence encodes CASSPTSSYEQYF.

J is TRBJ1-2 and V is TRBV2; 10 bases fit TRBD1. The germline V gene has CDR1 SNHLY and CDR2 FYNNEI. V trimming: 6 bases; J trimming: 7 bases; junction bases outside the gene matches: 8. The CDR3 is made up of 14 amino acids. This CDR3 is CASRGRTGGFGYTF. The DNA for the CDR3 is TGTGCCAGCAGGGGACGGACAGGGGGGTTTGGCTACACCTTC. Combining the CDR3 with reference TRBV2 and TRBJ1-2 gives the whole variable domain EPEVTQTPSHQVTQMGQEVILRCVPISNHLYFYWYRQILGQKVEFLVSFYNNEISEKSEIFDDQFSVERPDGSNFTLKIRSTKLEDSAMYFCASRGRTGGFGYTFGSGTRLTVV.

J is TRBJ2-7 and V is TRBV10-3; D gene ambiguous. There are 12 residues in the CDR3. With 3 bases removed from V and 2 bases from J, the gap between germline ends came to 5 bases. CDR1 ENHRY and CDR2 SYGVKD come from the germline V gene. Written as DNA, the CDR3 is TGTGCCATCAGTGATGTTGCCTACGAGCAGTACTTC. Protein: CAISDVAYEQYF.

V usage is TRBV7-2 and J usage is TRBJ2-3; 7 bases line up with TRBD1. Germline values: CDR1 SGHTA, CDR2 FQGNSA. The CDR3 consists of 14 residues. V shed 7 bases, J shed 5 bases, and the junction held 9 bases outside the gene matches. CDR3 in amino acids: CASTQGQWGDTQYF. The CDR3 DNA is TGTGCCAGCACCCAGGGACAGTGGGGAGATACGCAGTATTTT.

This clone appeared a single time. The chain employs TRBV5-5 and TRBJ2-7, with 7 bases matching TRBD1. This CDR3 has 15 residues. Germline V CDR1 and CDR2: SGHKS, YYEKEE (reference sequence). V was clipped by 4 bases and J by 0 bases; unmatched bases: 7. The CDR3 DNA follows: TGTGCCAGCAGCGCAACCGGGACAGACTCCTACGAGCAGTACTTC. This translates into CASSATGTDSYEQYF.

The rearrangement links TRBV14 to TRBJ2-3, with TRBD2 identical over 11 bases. Germline CDR1 and CDR2: SGHDN and FVKESK. The CDR3 sequence is 20 residues long. The V gene end was trimmed by 3 bases and the J gene end by 0 bases; junction bases not matched to a gene: 14. The CDR3: CASSQSGLAAFRLSTDTQYF. For the CDR3, the DNA is TGTGCCAGCAGCCAGTCGGGACTAGCGGCATTTCGCCTTAGCACAGATACGCAGTATTTT.

The chain has TRBV7-3 and TRBJ2-1; the match to TRBD1 covers 8 bases. This CDR3 is built from 15 residues. After removal of 5 bases from V and 7 bases from J, the junction contained 10 bases not matched to a gene. Germline V gene sequence: CDR1 SGHTA, CDR2 FQGTGA. CDR3: CASSPHAGGMNEQFF. The CDR3 DNA reads as TGTGCCAGCAGCCCACATGCAGGGGGCATGAATGAGCAGTTCTTC. The full variable domain, completed using reference TRBV7-3 and TRBJ2-1, is GAGVSQTPSNKVTEKGKYVELRCDPISGHTALYWYRQSLGQGPEFLIYFQGTGAADDSGLPNDRFFAVRPEGSVSTLKIQRTERGDSAVYLCASSPHAGGMNEQFFGPGTRLTVL.

The J gene is TRBJ2-2, the V gene TRBV20-1, with no clear D. Germline V gives CDR1 DFQATT, CDR2 SNEGSKA (reference sequence). V was cut by 6 bases and J by 7 bases, with 9 bases left in between. The CDR3 runs to 11 residues. The CDR3 nucleotides read TGCAGTGCCCTGACTTACGGGGAGCTGTTTTTT. Translated: CSALTYGELFF.

This sequence joins TRBV6-6 and TRBJ1-2; D perhaps matches TRBD1 (5 bases). V shed 6 bases and J shed 7 bases, with 15 bases lying between them. Germline assignment: CDR1 MNHNY and CDR2 SVGAGI (reference sequence). This CDR3 is 13 amino acids long. The CDR3 DNA reads as TGTGCCAGCAGGACCCCGGGGGGGGGTGGCTACACCTTC. Translated: CASRTPGGGGYTF.

CDR3 sequence: CASSFRDREASYTF. CDR3 nucleotides: TGTGCCAGCAGTTTCCGGGACAGGGAGGCGAGCTACACCTTC. The rearrangement uses TRBV5-4 and TRBJ1-2; the match to TRBD1 covers 9 bases. V dropped 5 bases and J dropped 9; count of bases not matched to a gene: 11. The germline V gene encodes CDR1 SGHNT and CDR2 YYREEE (reference sequence). The CDR3 is 14 amino acids.

The genes are TRBV9 and TRBJ2-5, with TRBD1 matching over 7 bases. The CDR3 extends over 15 amino acids. V gave up 2 bases and J gave up 2 bases; unmatched junction bases: 6. CDR1 SGDLS and CDR2 YYNGEE come from the germline V gene. The CDR3 sequence: CASSVNTGAQETQYF. CDR3 in DNA: TGTGCCAGCAGCGTCAATACAGGGGCGCAAGAGACCCAGTACTTC.

The chain combines TRBV9 with TRBJ2-1, with D possibly called TRBD1 or TRBD2 (5 bases each). CDR1 and CDR2 from the germline V gene are SGDLS and YYNGEE. The CDR3 consists of 15 residues. Trimming removed 3 bases at V and 4 bases at J, with 14 bases between. The CDR3 coding sequence is TGTGCCAGCAGCGAGGGACCAAACACATACAATGAGCAGTTCTTC. Translating gives CASSEGPNTYNEQFF.

This chain links TRBV11-2 with TRBJ1-2, with 7 bases matching TRBD1. The J segment lost 7 bases and the V segment lost 5 bases, leaving 10 bases of the junction unmatched. Germline CDR1 is SGHAT and CDR2 is FQNNGV. The CDR3 consists of 14 residues. CDR3 sequence reads: CASSKVQGRGGYTF. The CDR3 DNA is TGTGCCAGCAGCAAAGTACAGGGGCGGGGTGGCTACACCTTC. Looking up the rest from reference TRBV11-2 and TRBJ1-2 gives the full variable domain: EAGVAQSPRYKIIEKRQSVAFWCNPISGHATLYWYQQILGQGPKLLIQFQNNGVVDDSQLPKDRFSAERLKGVDSTLKIQPAKLEDSAVYLCASSKVQGRGGYTFGSGTRLTVV.

The gene calls are TRBV27 and TRBJ1-1; unclear D gene. The ends were cut back, 7 bases at V and 8 bases at J, with 26 bases in the middle. Looked up from germline, CDR1 is MNHEY and CDR2 is SMNVEV (reference sequence). This CDR3 has 16 amino acids. CDR3 residues: CASTPVGRPAPPEAFF. Written as DNA, the CDR3 is TGTGCCAGCACCCCGGTCGGCAGGCCAGCTCCCCCCGAAGCTTTCTTT.

The genes are TRBV2 and TRBJ2-1; 10 bases fit TRBD2. Germline CDR1 reads SNHLY; CDR2 reads FYNNEI. J lost 9 bases, V lost 4 bases, and 3 bases had no gene match. CDR3 size: 13 residues. The chain's CDR3 is CASSATSGVEQFF. The CDR3 nucleotides are TGTGCCAGCAGTGCCACTAGCGGGGTTGAGCAGTTCTTC.

This clone was counted between two and nine times. CDR3 loop: CASRSGLVNYGYTF. The CDR3 coding sequence is TGTGCCAGCAGGTCAGGGCTGGTGAACTATGGCTACACCTTC. The chain carries TRBV2 and TRBJ1-2; a weak D match, TRBD1 (5 bases). The germline V gene has CDR1 SNHLY and CDR2 FYNNEI. CDR3 length: 14 residues. Trimming took off 6 bases at V and 2 bases at J, with 13 bases between the two ends.

The chain carries TRBV2 and TRBJ2-3; no clear D gene. The V gene's germline CDR1 is SNHLY and CDR2 FYNNEI. The V gene lost 6 bases and the J gene lost 2 bases, with 12 bases spanning the gap. This CDR3 contains 14 residues. The CDR3 reads CASRAPYYTDTQYF. The CDR3 DNA follows: TGTGCCAGCAGGGCTCCTTACTACACAGATACGCAGTATTTT.

This clone was observed once. The chain joins TRBV13 to TRBJ2-7, with 9 bases identical to TRBD1. CDR3 length: 16 amino acids. Losses at the gene ends were 3 bases for V and 4 bases for J; bases not matched to a gene: 10. Germline V gives CDR1 PRHDT, CDR2 FYEKMQ (reference sequence). CDR3 in amino acids: CASSFSLTGGRYEQYF. The CDR3 coding sequence is TGTGCCAGCAGCTTCTCCCTTACAGGGGGCCGGTACGAGCAGTACTTC.

This chain joins TRBV18 and TRBJ1-1; tentative D call: TRBD1 (5 bases). This CDR3 comprises 13 residues. Germline-derived CDR1 and CDR2 are KGHSH and LQKENI. The V gene lost 4 bases and the J gene lost 0 bases, with 6 bases spanning the gap. The CDR3 is CASSQGLNTEAFF. The CDR3 coding sequence is TGTGCCAGCTCACAGGGGTTGAACACTGAAGCTTTCTTT.